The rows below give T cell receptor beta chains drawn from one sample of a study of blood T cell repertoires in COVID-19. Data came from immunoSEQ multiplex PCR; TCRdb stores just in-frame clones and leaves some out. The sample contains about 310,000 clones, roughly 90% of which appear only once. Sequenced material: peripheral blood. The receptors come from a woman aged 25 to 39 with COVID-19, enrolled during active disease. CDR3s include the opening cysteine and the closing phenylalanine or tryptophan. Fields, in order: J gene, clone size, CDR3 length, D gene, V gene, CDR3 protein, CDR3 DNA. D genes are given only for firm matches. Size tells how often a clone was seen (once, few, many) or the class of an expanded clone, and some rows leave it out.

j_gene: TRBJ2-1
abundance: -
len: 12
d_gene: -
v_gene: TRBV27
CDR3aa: CASINLGNEQFF
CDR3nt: TGTGCCAGTATTAACCTCGGCAATGAGCAGTTCTTC

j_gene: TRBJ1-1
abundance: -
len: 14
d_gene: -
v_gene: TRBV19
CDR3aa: CASSPQGRGTEAFF
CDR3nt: TGTGCCAGTAGCCCACAGGGTCGGGGCACTGAAGCTTTCTTT

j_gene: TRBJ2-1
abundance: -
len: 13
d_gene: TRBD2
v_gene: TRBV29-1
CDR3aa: CSVEGLAGTPPFF
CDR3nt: TGCAGCGTTGAAGGACTAGCGGGAACCCCCCCGTTCTTC

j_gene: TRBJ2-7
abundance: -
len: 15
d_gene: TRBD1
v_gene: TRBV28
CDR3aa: CASRQTGTGTYEQYF
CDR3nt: TGTGCCAGCAGGCAGACCGGGACAGGGACCTACGAGCAGTACTTC

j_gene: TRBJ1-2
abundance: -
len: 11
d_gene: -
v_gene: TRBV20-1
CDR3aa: CSARRSYGYTF
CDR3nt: TGCAGTGCTCGACGGAGCTATGGCTACACCTTC

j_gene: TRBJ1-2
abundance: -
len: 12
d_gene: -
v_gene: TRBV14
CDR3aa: CASSQGPIGYTF
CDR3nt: TGTGCCAGCAGCCAAGGGCCGATAGGCTACACCTTC

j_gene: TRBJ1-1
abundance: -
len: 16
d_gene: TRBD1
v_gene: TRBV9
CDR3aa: CASSARLQGAYTEAFF
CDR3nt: TGTGCCAGCAGCGCTCGATTACAGGGGGCATACACTGAAGCTTTCTTT

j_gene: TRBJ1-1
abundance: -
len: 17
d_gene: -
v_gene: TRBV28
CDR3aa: CASSLSNSEGVSTEAFF
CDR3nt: TGTGCCAGCAGTCTGTCGAACTCAGAGGGAGTAAGCACTGAAGCTTTCTTT

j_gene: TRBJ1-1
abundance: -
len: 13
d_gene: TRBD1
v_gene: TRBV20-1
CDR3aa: CSASGQANTEAFF
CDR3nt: TGCAGTGCTAGTGGACAGGCGAACACTGAAGCTTTCTTT

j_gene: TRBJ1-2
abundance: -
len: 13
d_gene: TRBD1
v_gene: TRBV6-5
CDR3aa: CASSYSSDRVSTF
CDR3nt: TGTGCCAGCAGTTATAGCTCGGACAGGGTATCCACCTTC

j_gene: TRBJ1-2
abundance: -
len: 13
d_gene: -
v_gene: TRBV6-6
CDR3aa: CASSPSGEIGYTF
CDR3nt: TGTGCCAGCAGCCCCTCAGGGGAGATTGGCTACACCTTC

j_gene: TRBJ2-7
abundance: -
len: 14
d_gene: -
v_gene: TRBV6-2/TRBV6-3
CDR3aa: CASSPRGDSYEQYF
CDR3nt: TGTGCCAGCAGCCCCCGGGGAGACTCCTACGAGCAGTACTTC

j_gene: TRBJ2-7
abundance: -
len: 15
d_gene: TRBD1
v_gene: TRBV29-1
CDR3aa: CSVSNVGTGPREQYF
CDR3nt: TGCAGCGTTTCAAATGTTGGGACAGGCCCTAGAGAGCAGTACTTC

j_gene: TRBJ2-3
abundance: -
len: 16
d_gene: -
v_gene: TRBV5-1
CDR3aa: CASSLGRAGSTDTQYF
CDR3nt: TGCGCCAGCAGCTTGGGGCGGGCCGGTAGCACAGATACGCAGTATTTT

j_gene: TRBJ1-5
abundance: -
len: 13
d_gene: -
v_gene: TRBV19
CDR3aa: CASSASGDQPQHF
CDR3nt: TGTGCCAGTAGTGCATCAGGGGATCAGCCCCAGCATTTT

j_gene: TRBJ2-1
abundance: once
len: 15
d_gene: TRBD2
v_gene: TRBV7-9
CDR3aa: CASLPGLEVYNEQFF
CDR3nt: TGTGCCAGCCTCCCGGGACTAGAAGTTTACAATGAGCAGTTCTTC

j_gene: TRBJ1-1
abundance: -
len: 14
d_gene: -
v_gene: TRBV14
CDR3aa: CASSHGGVNTEAFF
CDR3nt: TGTGCCAGCAGCCACGGGGGAGTGAACACTGAAGCTTTCTTT

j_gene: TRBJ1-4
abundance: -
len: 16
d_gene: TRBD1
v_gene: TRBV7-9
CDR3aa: CASSPDRGPSNEKLFF
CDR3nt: TGTGCCAGCAGCCCTGACAGGGGCCCCTCCAATGAAAAACTGTTTTTT

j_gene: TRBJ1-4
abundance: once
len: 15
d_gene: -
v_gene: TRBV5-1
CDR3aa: CASSSAQGWREKLFF
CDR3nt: TGCGCCAGCAGCTCCGCACAGGGATGGCGTGAAAAACTGTTTTTT

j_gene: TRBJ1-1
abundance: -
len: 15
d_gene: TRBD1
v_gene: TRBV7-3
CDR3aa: CASSLKGGLNTEAFF
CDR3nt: TGTGCCAGCAGCTTAAAAGGGGGCTTGAACACTGAAGCTTTCTTT

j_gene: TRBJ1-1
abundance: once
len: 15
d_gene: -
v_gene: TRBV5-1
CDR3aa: CASSLSTAANTEAFF
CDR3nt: TGCGCCAGCAGCTTGTCGACAGCCGCTAACACTGAAGCTTTCTTT

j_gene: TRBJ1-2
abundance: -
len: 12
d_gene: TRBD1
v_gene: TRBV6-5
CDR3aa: CASSATGGGYTF
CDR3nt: TGTGCCAGCAGCGCTACAGGGGGTGGCTACACCTTC

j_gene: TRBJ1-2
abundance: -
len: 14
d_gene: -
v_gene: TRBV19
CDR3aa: CASSPGGAAYGYTF
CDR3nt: TGTGCCAGTAGCCCGGGAGGGGCCGCCTATGGCTACACCTTC

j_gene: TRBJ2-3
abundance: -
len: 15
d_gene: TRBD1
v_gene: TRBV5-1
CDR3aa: CASSPGDSTVDTQYF
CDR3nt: TGCGCCAGCAGCCCAGGGGACAGTACGGTGGATACGCAGTATTTT

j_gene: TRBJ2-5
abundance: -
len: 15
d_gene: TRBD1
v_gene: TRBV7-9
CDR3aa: CASSLAGQGGETQYF
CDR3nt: TGTGCCAGCAGCTTAGCGGGACAGGGAGGAGAGACCCAGTACTTC

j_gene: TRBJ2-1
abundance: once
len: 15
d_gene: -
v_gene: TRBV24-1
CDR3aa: CATSDFLAGDNEQFF
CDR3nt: TGTGCCACCAGTGATTTTCTGGCAGGGGACAATGAGCAGTTCTTC

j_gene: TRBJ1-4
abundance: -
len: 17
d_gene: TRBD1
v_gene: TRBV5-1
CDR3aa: CASSLGGQGGTNEKLFF
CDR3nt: TGCGCCAGCAGCTTGGGAGGACAGGGTGGTACTAATGAAAAACTGTTTTTT

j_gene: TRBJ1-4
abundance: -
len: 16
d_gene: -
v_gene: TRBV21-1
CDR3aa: CASLRTAREANEKLFF
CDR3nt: TGTGCCAGTCTAAGGACAGCCCGGGAGGCTAATGAAAAACTGTTTTTT

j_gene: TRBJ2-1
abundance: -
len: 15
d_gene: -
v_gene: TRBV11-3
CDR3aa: CASSLDRVGYNEQFF
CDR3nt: TGTGCCAGCAGCTTAGACAGGGTGGGCTACAATGAGCAGTTCTTC

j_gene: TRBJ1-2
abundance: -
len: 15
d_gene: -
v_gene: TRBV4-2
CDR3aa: CASSQESGGDYGYTF
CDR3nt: TGTGCCAGCAGCCAAGAGAGCGGGGGTGACTATGGCTACACCTTC

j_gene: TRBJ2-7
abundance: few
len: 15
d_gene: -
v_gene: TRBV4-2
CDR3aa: CASSQGAGTSYEQYF
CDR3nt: TGTGCCAGCAGCCAAGGCGCAGGTACCTCCTACGAGCAGTACTTC

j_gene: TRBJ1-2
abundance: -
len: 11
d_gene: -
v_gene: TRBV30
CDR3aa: CAWRGARGYTF
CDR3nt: TGTGCCTGGAGGGGGGCGAGGGGCTACACCTTC

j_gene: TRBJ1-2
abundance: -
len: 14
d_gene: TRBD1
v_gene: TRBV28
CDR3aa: CASSLTGGSYGYTF
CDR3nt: TGTGCCAGCAGCTTAACAGGGGGAAGCTATGGCTACACCTTC

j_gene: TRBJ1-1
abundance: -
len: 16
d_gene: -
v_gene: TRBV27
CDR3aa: CASSLTPSGWGAEAFF
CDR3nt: TGTGCCAGCAGTTTAACACCGTCTGGTTGGGGAGCTGAAGCTTTCTTT

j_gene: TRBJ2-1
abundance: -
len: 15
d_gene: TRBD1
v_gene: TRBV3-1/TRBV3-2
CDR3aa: CASSQQTGWRDEQFF
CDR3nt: TGTGCCAGCAGCCAACAGACAGGGTGGCGTGATGAGCAGTTCTTC

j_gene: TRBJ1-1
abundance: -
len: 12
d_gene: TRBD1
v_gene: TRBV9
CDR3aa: CASSALTGVAFF
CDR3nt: TGTGCCAGCAGCGCACTTACAGGGGTTGCTTTCTTT

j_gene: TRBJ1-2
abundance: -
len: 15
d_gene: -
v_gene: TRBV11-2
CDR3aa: CASRKQGSPPYGYTF
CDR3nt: TGTGCCAGCAGAAAACAGGGCAGTCCTCCGTATGGCTACACCTTC

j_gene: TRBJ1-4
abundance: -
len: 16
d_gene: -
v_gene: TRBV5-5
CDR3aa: CASSLEQGTTNEKLFF
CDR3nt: TGTGCCAGCAGCTTGGAACAGGGAACGACTAATGAAAAACTGTTTTTT

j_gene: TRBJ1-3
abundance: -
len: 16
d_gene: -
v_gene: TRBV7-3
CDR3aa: CASSFEQGNSGNTIYF
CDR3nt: TGTGCCAGCAGCTTCGAACAGGGCAACTCTGGAAACACCATATATTTT

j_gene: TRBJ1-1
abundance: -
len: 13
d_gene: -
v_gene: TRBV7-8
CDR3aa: CASSRARNTEAFF
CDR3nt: TGTGCCAGCAGCCGAGCCAGGAACACTGAAGCTTTCTTT

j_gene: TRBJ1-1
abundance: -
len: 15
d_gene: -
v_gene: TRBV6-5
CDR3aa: CASSPVTEKNTEAFF
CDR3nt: TGTGCCAGCAGCCCGGTAACAGAAAAGAACACTGAAGCTTTCTTT

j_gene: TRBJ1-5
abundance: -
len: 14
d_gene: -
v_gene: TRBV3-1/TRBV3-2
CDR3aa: CASSQDRTDQPQHF
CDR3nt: TGTGCCAGCAGCCAAGATCGGACAGATCAGCCCCAGCATTTT

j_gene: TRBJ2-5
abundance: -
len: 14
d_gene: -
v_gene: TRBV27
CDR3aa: CASKGSGRGETQYF
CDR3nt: TGTGCCAGTAAAGGCTCGGGCAGGGGAGAGACCCAGTACTTC

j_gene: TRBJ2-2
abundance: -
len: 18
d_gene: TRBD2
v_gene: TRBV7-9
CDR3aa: CASSPGLAGGPNTGELFF
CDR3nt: TGTGCCAGCAGCCCTGGACTAGCGGGAGGACCAAACACCGGGGAGCTGTTTTTT

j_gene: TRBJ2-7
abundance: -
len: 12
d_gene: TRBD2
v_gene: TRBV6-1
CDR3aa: CASSEREAGAVF
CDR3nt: TGTGCCAGCAGTGAGCGAGAAGCGGGAGCGGTCTTC